These 19 T cell receptor beta chains came from one sample sequenced in a study of T cell changes during pregnancy in multiple sclerosis. Only in-frame clones appear in the TCRdb table, and some are missing; sequencing was by immunoSEQ multiplex PCR. This sample has about 36,000 clones, with around 92% found just once. The starting material was CD4+ T cells from peripheral blood mononuclear cells, obtained after pregnancy. Receptor source: a female donor with multiple sclerosis, enrolled in a pregnancy study.

The rearrangement joins TRBV28 to TRBJ2-7; 8 bases fit TRBD2. V lost 5 bases to trimming and J lost 0 bases; unmatched junction nucleotides: 3. The CDR3 is made up of 14 amino acids. Germline CDR1 reads MDHEN; CDR2 reads SYDVKM. CDR3 coding DNA: TGTGCCAGCAGTCTCACTAGCGGCTCCTACGAGCAGTACTTC. Its translation is CASSLTSGSYEQYF. The full variable domain, rest sourced from reference TRBV28 and TRBJ2-7, is DVKVTQSSRYLVKRTGEKVFLECVQDMDHENMFWYRQDPGLGLRLIYFSYDVKMKEKGDIPEGYSVSREKKERFSLILESASTNQTSMYLCASSLTSGSYEQYFGPGTRLTVT.

V is TRBV5-4 and J is TRBJ2-5; perhaps TRBD2 as D (5 bases). Trimming removed 3 bases from V and 3 bases from J, with 12 bases in between. This CDR3 comprises 14 residues. Germline V gives CDR1 SGHNT, CDR2 YYREEE (reference sequence). CDR3 in DNA: TGTGCCAGCAGCTCGGTGGACTCGGAAGAGACCCAGTACTTC. Translating gives CASSSVDSEETQYF.

This clone turned up a few times. This CDR3 reads CASGLSANTGELFF. The CDR3 bases are TGTGCTAGTGGTTTGTCAGCGAACACCGGGGAGCTGTTTTTT. The V call is TRBV12-5, the J call TRBJ2-2; no clear D gene. The CDR3 is 14 amino acids. V was cut by 2 bases and J by 0 bases, with 4 bases left in between. Germline V gives CDR1 LGHNT, CDR2 FRNRAP.

The chain has TRBV2 and TRBJ1-1, with D perhaps TRBD1 (6 bases). The CDR3 runs 13 residues. V lost 5 bases and J 5 bases, leaving 12 bases between the germline ends. The germline V gene encodes CDR1 SNHLY and CDR2 FYNNEI. Written as DNA, the CDR3 is TGTGCCAGCAGTTTGACAGGCCAGACTGAAGCTTTCTTT. This gives the protein CASSLTGQTEAFF. Filled out from reference TRBV2 and TRBJ1-1, the complete variable domain reads EPEVTQTPSHQVTQMGQEVILRCVPISNHLYFYWYRQILGQKVEFLVSFYNNEISEKSEIFDDQFSVERPDGSNFTLKIRSTKLEDSAMYFCASSLTGQTEAFFGQGTRLTVV.

The chain has TRBV29-1 and TRBJ1-4; TRBD1 is a possible D gene (5 bases). The CDR3 runs to 11 residues. Germline CDR1 SQVTM, CDR2 ANQGSEA. V was trimmed by 6 bases and J by 8 bases, leaving 10 bases between them. CDR3: CSVNRGEKLFF. CDR3 in DNA: TGCAGCGTCAACCGGGGGGAAAAACTGTTTTTT.

The chain uses TRBV7-9 and TRBJ2-5; D uncertain. Deletions cut 0 bases from V and 1 base from J, with 6 bases between. The germline CDR1 and CDR2 sequences are SEHNR and FQNEAQ (reference sequence). This CDR3 spans 14 amino acids. CDR3 DNA sequence: TGTGCCAGCAGCTTAGCGGCCTCCCAAGAGACCCAGTACTTC. This gives the protein CASSLAASQETQYF.

The genes are TRBV7-2 and TRBJ1-6; 10 positions agree with TRBD1. V lost 1 base, J lost 10 bases, and 7 bases stayed unmatched. Germline CDR1 SGHTA, CDR2 FQGNSA. The CDR3 consists of 16 residues. Here the CDR3 DNA reads TGTGCCAGCAGCTTAGTGGGGACAGGGGCCAAATCACCCCTCCACTTT. Translation: CASSLVGTGAKSPLHF.

V gene TRBV27 combines with J gene TRBJ2-1; 10 bases are a match to TRBD2. Germline CDR1 and CDR2: MNHEY and SMNVEV (reference sequence). The length of the CDR3 is 16 residues. V gave up 3 bases and J gave up 9 bases; unmatched junction bases: 11. The CDR3 reads CASSFGLAGVRVEQFF. The CDR3 DNA reads TGTGCCAGCAGTTTTGGGCTAGCGGGAGTTCGGGTTGAGCAGTTCTTC.

This rearrangement joins TRBV5-1 to TRBJ2-7, with 11 bases matching TRBD1. V was pared by 4 bases and J by 1 base, with 13 bases of the junction left unmatched. The CDR3 totals 18 residues. Germline V gives CDR1 SGHRS, CDR2 YFSETQ. CDR3 sequence reads: CASSRQDRGPTFSYEQYF. Here the CDR3 DNA reads TGCGCCAGCAGCCGTCAGGACAGGGGGCCCACCTTTTCCTACGAGCAGTACTTC.

CDR3: CASSYPSSSYNEQFF. CDR3 DNA sequence: TGCGCCAGCAGCTATCCATCCAGCTCCTACAATGAGCAGTTCTTC. J is TRBJ2-1 and V is TRBV5-1; D is ambiguous. There are 15 residues in the CDR3. Trimming stripped 3 bases from V and 0 bases from J, with 10 bases between. CDR1 and CDR2 (germline): SGHRS, YFSETQ.

This clone appeared a single time. V gene TRBV6-1 combines with J gene TRBJ1-1; 7 bases fit TRBD1. Germline V gene lookup returns CDR1 MNHNS and CDR2 SASEGT. This CDR3 is 13 amino acids long. After removal of 7 bases from V and 3 bases from J, the junction contained 5 bases not matched to a gene. CDR3 sequence reads: CASTRDRYTEAFF. The CDR3, as DNA: TGTGCCAGCACCCGGGACAGATACACTGAAGCTTTCTTT.

V usage is TRBV5-5 and J usage is TRBJ2-1, with a weak D call TRBD1 (5 bases). Per germline, CDR1 SGHKS and CDR2 YYEKEE (reference sequence). This CDR3 is 16 amino acids long. Trimming cost V 0 bases and J 0 bases, with 10 bases left between them. The CDR3 DNA sequence: TGTGCCAGCAGCTTGGCAGGGATTAGCTCCTACAATGAGCAGTTCTTC. Residues: CASSLAGISSYNEQFF.

This clone occurred once. The CDR3 is CASSSEQVSGNTIYF. The CDR3 bases are TGTGCCAGCAGCTCGGAACAGGTTTCTGGAAACACCATATATTTT. The chain links TRBV7-6 to TRBJ1-3; D is possibly TRBD1 (5 bases). This CDR3 spans 15 amino acids. Trimming removed 4 bases at V and 1 base at J, with 11 bases between. Per germline, CDR1 SGHVS and CDR2 FNYEAQ.

The chain joins TRBV18 to TRBJ2-1; 11 nucleotides agree with TRBD2. Germline V gene data show CDR1 as KGHSH and CDR2 as LQKENI. The CDR3 length is 17 residues. The trim removed 4 bases at V and 4 bases at J, leaving 9 bases unmatched. In DNA form, the CDR3 reads TGTGCCAGCTCACAGTCTAGCGGGGGGCTTACTTACAATGAGCAGTTCTTC. This translates into CASSQSSGGLTYNEQFF. Combining the CDR3 with reference TRBV18 and TRBJ2-1 gives the whole variable domain NAGVMQNPRHLVRRRGQEARLRCSPMKGHSHVYWYRQLPEEGLKFMVYLQKENIIDESGMPKERFSAEFPKEGPSILRIQQVVRGDSAAYFCASSQSSGGLTYNEQFFGPGTRLTVL.

This clone was observed once. The chain uses TRBV6-1 and TRBJ1-2, with 9 nucleotides matching TRBD1. The junction had 9 bases not matched to a gene; V was cut back by 7 bases and J by 3 bases. CDR3 length: 15 residues. CDR1 MNHNS and CDR2 SASEGT come from the germline V gene. The CDR3, as DNA: TGTGCCAGCATCGAAAGCGGGGACAGGGACTATGGCTACACCTTC. It encodes CASIESGDRDYGYTF.

The V gene is TRBV6-1, the J gene TRBJ1-2; D uncertain. This CDR3 region has 13 residues. Germline V lookup: CDR1 MNHNS, CDR2 SASEGT. Deletions cut 4 bases from V and 4 bases from J, with 10 bases between. The CDR3 DNA reads as TGTGCCAGCAGTGTTGAGGGCAGCTATGGCTACACCTTC. Its protein is CASSVEGSYGYTF.

The chain combines TRBV7-2 with TRBJ2-7; 7 bases are shared with TRBD1. With V trimmed by 5 bases and J by 7 bases, 11 bases remained unmatched. CDR1 SGHTA and CDR2 FQGNSA come from the germline V gene. This CDR3 is built from 14 residues. This CDR3 reads CASSNRDRKGEQYF. CDR3 DNA: TGTGCCAGCAGCAACCGGGACAGAAAGGGAGAGCAGTACTTC.

V gene TRBV5-4 combines with J gene TRBJ1-6; weak D call: TRBD1 (5 bases). CDR1 is SGHNT, CDR2 YYREEE, per germline (reference sequence). V shed 0 bases and J shed 0 bases, with 10 bases lying between them. The CDR3 runs to 17 residues. DNA for the CDR3: TGTGCCAGCAGCTTGGCCGGGGGGAGCTCCTATAATTCACCCCTCCACTTT. Protein sequence: CASSLAGGSSYNSPLHF. The whole variable domain, remainder taken from reference TRBV5-4 and TRBJ1-6, is ETGVTQSPTHLIKTRGQQVTLRCSSQSGHNTVSWYQQALGQGPQFIFQYYREEENGRGNFPPRFSGLQFPNYSSELNVNALELDDSALYLCASSLAGGSSYNSPLHFGNGTRLTVT.

This chain uses TRBV5-1 with TRBJ2-2; 9 nucleotides match TRBD1. Trimming at V came to 6 bases and at J to 7 bases, leaving 16 bases not matched to a gene. The CDR3 extends over 17 amino acids. Germline assignment: CDR1 SGHRS and CDR2 YFSETQ. In DNA form, the CDR3 reads TGCGCCAGCACCCCCGAACAGGGGGCATCTAAGGGCGGGGAGCTGTTTTTT. Its translation: CASTPEQGASKGGELFF.